One and the same sample provided the 6 T cell receptor beta chains below, sequenced in a study of T cells after yellow fever vaccination. One entry per CDR3 protein results from TCRdb running MiXCR on the 5' RACE reads. The sample lists 450,000 to 650,000 distinct CDR3 sequences; around an eighth were seen once. Sequenced material: PBMCs, taken on the day of the yellow fever booster vaccination. The receptors here all came from a man aged 25 to 40 who received the YFV17D yellow fever vaccine.

The rearrangement links TRBV5-6 to TRBJ1-4; D is unresolved. Trimming took off 4 bases at V and 7 bases at J, with 17 bases between the two ends. Germline CDR1 reads SGHDT; CDR2 reads YYEEEE. The CDR3 runs to 15 residues. The CDR3 DNA reads as TGTGCCAGCAGCGCATGGACTCAGCGCGGTGAAAAACTGTTTTTT. Amino acid sequence: CASSAWTQRGEKLFF.

This sequence joins TRBV9 and TRBJ2-2; possible D gene TRBD1, 6 bases. Per the germline V gene, CDR1 is SGDLS and CDR2 is YYNGEE. The CDR3 totals 14 residues. Between the trimmed V and J ends, which lost 6 bases and 4 bases, there was a span of 13 bases. The CDR3 sequence: CASTGVTGTGELFF. The CDR3 nucleotides read TGTGCCAGCACCGGGGTGACAGGCACCGGGGAGCTGTTTTTT.

This chain's CDR3 is CSAAGTGGMSELFF. CDR3 nucleotide sequence: TGCAGTGCTGCAGGGACAGGCGGGATGTCGGAGCTGTTTTTT. The chain combines TRBV20-1 with TRBJ2-2, with 8 positions matching TRBD1. The CDR3 totals 14 residues. Germline lookup yields CDR1 DFQATT and CDR2 SNEGSKA (reference sequence). With 5 bases clipped from V and 10 bases from J, the junction kept 12 bases outside the gene matches.

This clonotype was seen ten or more times. The rearrangement links TRBV12-3 or TRBV12-4 to TRBJ2-2; possible D gene TRBD2, 5 bases. The CDR3 sequence is 15 residues long. The V gene lost 3 bases and the J gene lost 2 bases, with 10 bases spanning the gap. The CDR3 bases are TGTGCCAGCAGTTTGAGGGCAGTCAACACCGGGGAGCTGTTTTTT. Protein sequence: CASSLRAVNTGELFF.

This clonotype turned up a few times. The chain recombines TRBV29-1 with TRBJ1-2; no clear D gene. Germline-derived CDR1 and CDR2 are SQVTM and ANQGSEA. V was clipped by 4 bases and J by 3 bases, with 6 bases between them. The length of the CDR3 is 11 residues. The CDR3 region has the DNA TGCAGCGTTGGTCAATACTATGGCTACACCTTC. Translated, it gives CSVGQYYGYTF.

The V gene is TRBV20-1, the J gene TRBJ2-2; the D gene could be TRBD1 or TRBD2 (5 bases each). CDR3 length: 14 amino acids. Between the trimmed V and J ends, which lost 1 base and 4 bases, there was a span of 10 bases. CDR1 DFQATT and CDR2 SNEGSKA come from the germline V gene (reference sequence). CDR3 bases: TGCAGTGCTAGAGGGAGTGGGGGCACCGGGGAGCTGTTTTTT. Amino acids: CSARGSGGTGELFF.